The sequence of this T cell receptor beta chain was determined in a study of blood T cell repertoires in COVID-19. Germline CDR1 is MNHEY and CDR2 is SVGAGI. The CDR3 covers 15 residues. Trimming shortened V by 5 bases and J by 7 bases, and 18 bases separated the two germline ends. Data came from immunoSEQ multiplex PCR; TCRdb stores just in-frame clones and leaves some out. The table has fewer than 700,000 clones, 85% to 90% seen once. This clonotype was obtained from a woman aged 45-65 years with COVID-19, enrolled during active disease. J is TRBJ1-5 and V is TRBV6-5; D may be TRBD1 (5 bases). The sample was peripheral blood. CDR3 sequence: CASSRGGDKRQPQHF. For the CDR3, the DNA is TGTGCCAGCAGTCGTGGAGGGGATAAGAGACAGCCCCAGCATTTT.